Below, one T cell receptor beta chain is given with its context. The antigen remains undetermined. CDR3 length: 11 amino acids. Trimming cost V 3 bases and J 7 bases, with 6 bases left between them. Germline V gives CDR1 PRHDT, CDR2 FYEKMQ (reference sequence). The sample originates from a study of T-cell memory formation after mild COVID-19. Points from the study as a whole: Contracting clones, day 15 to 85, had balanced CD4/CD8, and later expanders favored CD4+. Shrinking CD4+ clones were chiefly CM and EM; CD8+ ones were chiefly EMRA. Second-wave clones that peaked on day 37 lacked confirmed SARS-CoV-2 specificity.

TCR alpha and TCR beta cDNA libraries carrying sample barcodes and UMIs came from 5'RACE with constant-segment primers. TCRdb re-called the 5' RACE reads with MiXCR, one entry per CDR3 protein. This sample has about 130,000 distinct CDR3 sequences; 15% to 20% occur once, and the top ten carry approximately 15%. The sequenced sample consisted of PBMCs or a T cell subset sorted from them (not recorded which). The sequence was collected from an adult woman who had mild COVID-19 (a few samples of this study predate the infection). Cell type and time point are not known. The chain uses TRBV13 and TRBJ1-1; D uncertain. CDR3 region: CASSLDFEAFF. The CDR3 DNA is TGTGCCAGCAGCTTGGACTTTGAAGCTTTCTTT. Looking up the rest from reference TRBV13 and TRBJ1-1 gives the full variable domain: AAGVIQSPRHLIKEKRETATLKCYPIPRHDTVYWYQQGPGQDPQFLISFYEKMQSDKGSIPDRFSAQQFSDYHSELNMSSLELGDSALYFCASSLDFEAFFGQGTRLTVV.